The 29 T cell receptor beta chains below all came from one sample that was sequenced in a study of control samples from healthy donors and cancer patients (dated by TCRdb to 2020 to 2021). Receptor libraries were prepared by the immunoSEQ multiplex PCR assay. TCRdb mirrors the immuneACCESS table, restricted to in-frame sequences. Some clones are absent from its copies; in checked studies, under half trace to an unresolved V gene, and the reason for the others is unknown. This sample is represented by roughly 100,000 clones; around nine tenths of them were singletons. Under 20% of the sample goes to the ten largest clones. Source material: PBMCs. Receptors were obtained from a man aged 55 to 70 with lung cancer.

The rearrangement uses TRBV2 and TRBJ1-2; TRBD1 is a possible D gene (5 bases). The length of the CDR3 is 13 residues. V lost 8 bases to trimming and J lost 6 bases, with 16 bases between them. Looked up from germline, CDR1 is SNHLY and CDR2 is FYNNEI. CDR3 coding DNA: TGTGCCAGCTCCCCCGGGACTACAAATGGCTACACCTTC. This encodes CASSPGTTNGYTF.

This chain joins TRBV25-1 and TRBJ1-3; D perhaps matches TRBD1 (5 bases). Germline CDR1 and CDR2: MGHDK and SYGVNS. Trimming took 7 bases from V and 4 from J, leaving 17 bases between them. The CDR3 loop spans 15 amino acids. CDR3 DNA sequence: TGTGCCAGCACTGAGACGGCCGGGGGGGGAAACACCATATATTTT. This gives the protein CASTETAGGGNTIYF.

The chain links TRBV6-5 to TRBJ2-5, with 9 positions matching TRBD1. Looked up from germline, CDR1 is MNHEY and CDR2 is SVGAGI. The CDR3 runs to 15 residues. J gave up 2 bases and V 3 bases, and 4 bases lay outside the gene matches. CDR3 sequence: CASSYGQGLQETQYF. DNA for the CDR3: TGTGCCAGCAGTTATGGACAGGGGCTACAAGAGACCCAGTACTTC.

The chain recombines TRBV21-1 with TRBJ1-1; the DNA was not used to check the table's D call, TRBD1. TRBV21-1 is a known pseudogene. This CDR3 region has 14 residues. CDR3 loop: CASRKGTGGTEAFF. CDR3 DNA: TGTGCCAGCAGGAAGGGGACAGGGGGCACTGAAGCTTTCTTT.

The chain links TRBV3-1 (or the pseudogene TRBV3-2) to TRBJ2-3; 10 bases align to TRBD2. Trimming cost V 4 bases and J 1 base; bases outside gene matches: 8. Germline CDR1 LGHDT, CDR2 YNNKEL (reference sequence). The CDR3 has 17 amino acids. CDR3 sequence reads: CASSRGIAGGRTDTQYF. CDR3 DNA sequence: TGTGCCAGCAGCCGGGGGATAGCGGGGGGACGCACAGATACGCAGTATTTT.

The rearrangement joins TRBV7-2 to TRBJ2-5; D is unclear. Trimming took 6 bases from V and 5 from J, leaving 10 bases between them. The CDR3 has 12 amino acids. The germline CDR1 and CDR2 sequences are SGHTA and FQGNSA. CDR3 coding DNA: TGTGCCAGCAGTTATAGTCGGGAGACCCAGTACTTC. It yields the protein CASSYSRETQYF.

The rearrangement joins TRBV7-8 to TRBJ2-7; 7 bases map to TRBD1. This CDR3 has 12 residues. The germline gives CDR1 SGHVS, CDR2 FQNEAQ. J lost 9 bases, V lost 5 bases, and 7 bases had no gene match. CDR3 sequence reads: CASSPLGGGQYV. In DNA, the CDR3 is TGTGCCAGCAGCCCACTAGGGGGCGGGCAGTACGTC.

This rearrangement joins TRBV7-7 to TRBJ2-3; 15 nucleotides agree with TRBD2. This CDR3 has 16 residues. The trim removed 5 bases at V and 6 bases at J, leaving 6 bases unmatched. Germline lookup yields CDR1 SSHAT and CDR2 FNYEAQ (reference sequence). The CDR3: CASSPGTSGGQDTQYF. As DNA, the CDR3 is TGTGCCAGCAGCCCCGGGACTAGCGGGGGGCAGGATACGCAGTATTTT.

The chain has TRBV12-3 or TRBV12-4 and TRBJ1-1; 8 nucleotides align to TRBD1. V lost 1 base, J lost 6 bases, and 1 base stayed unmatched. This CDR3 has 13 residues. The CDR3, as DNA: TGTGCCAGCAGTTTAGAGACAGGGGCTGAAGCTTTCTTT. It codes for CASSLETGAEAFF.

This clone has just a few counts. The rearrangement links TRBV7-9 to TRBJ1-5; a possible D gene is TRBD1 (5 bases). V was cut by 3 bases and J by 2 bases, with 20 bases left in between. CDR1 is SEHNR, CDR2 FQNEAQ, per germline (reference sequence). The CDR3 contains 18 residues. CDR3 residues: CASSLGIGGQPGNQPQHF. The CDR3 bases are TGTGCCAGCAGCTTGGGTATTGGGGGTCAGCCAGGCAATCAGCCCCAGCATTTT.

The V gene is TRBV7-2, the J gene TRBJ2-2; D assignment may be TRBD1 or TRBD2 (5 bases each). This CDR3 is 16 amino acids long. Germline V CDR1 and CDR2: SGHTA, FQGNSA. The ends were cut back, 5 bases at V and 0 bases at J, with 13 bases in the middle. CDR3 bases: TGTGCCAGCAGCGAACGGGGCACTTCGAACACCGGGGAGCTGTTTTTT. Translation: CASSERGTSNTGELFF.

CDR3 sequence reads: CASSIIQGSQPQHF. CDR3 coding DNA: TGTGCCAGTAGTATTATTCAGGGCAGTCAGCCCCAGCATTTT. V is TRBV19 and J is TRBJ1-5; D possibly corresponds to TRBD1 (5 bases). This CDR3 is built from 14 residues. The germline gives CDR1 LNHDA, CDR2 SQIVND (reference sequence). The V end lost 3 bases, the J end lost 6 bases, and 12 bases lay between the germline ends.

As to this clone: One end of the junction is discordant with germline, which a read error may explain. Other DNA sequences in the sample encode the same CDR3. V usage is TRBV5-5 and J usage is TRBJ1-5; D possibly corresponds to TRBD1 (6 bases). CDR1 and CDR2 from the germline V gene are SGHKS and YYEKEE (reference sequence). The CDR3 totals 16 residues. The CDR3 loop reads CASSLGQGLINQPQHF. In nucleotides, the CDR3 is TGTGCTAGCAGCTTGGGGCAGGGGCTAATCAATCAGCCCCAGCATTTT.

V gene TRBV7-3 combines with J gene TRBJ2-5, with D tentatively TRBD2 (6 bases). CDR1 and CDR2 from the germline V gene are SGHTA and FQGTGA. There are 16 residues in the CDR3. Between the trimmed V and J ends, which lost 1 base and 2 bases, there was a span of 14 bases. The CDR3 bases are TGTGCCAGCAGCTTAATAGGCGGGGTTGGGCAAGAGACCCAGTACTTC. Protein product: CASSLIGGVGQETQYF.

This clone has only a few counts. The chain joins TRBV7-2 to TRBJ1-6; no clear D. Germline CDR1 SGHTA, CDR2 FQGNSA. The V end was cut by 2 bases, the J end by 8 bases, with 7 bases between. This CDR3 comprises 13 residues. The CDR3 protein is CASSLLIDSPLHF. DNA of the CDR3: TGTGCCAGCAGCTTACTGATAGATTCACCCCTCCACTTT.

The V and J genes are TRBV30 and TRBJ1-5; no clear D. In germline, CDR1 is GTSNPN, CDR2 SVGIG (reference sequence). The CDR3 is 13 amino acids. The V end was cut by 3 bases, the J end by 3 bases, with 9 bases between. DNA of the CDR3: TGTGCCTGGAGCGCCTACACCAATCAGCCCCAGCATTTT. Amino acids: CAWSAYTNQPQHF.

The rearrangement uses TRBV10-2 and TRBJ1-5; D remains ambiguous. The CDR3 extends over 14 amino acids. Trimming took off 4 bases at V and 1 base at J, with 8 bases between the two ends. Looked up from germline, CDR1 is WSHSY and CDR2 is SAAADI. In DNA, the CDR3 is TGCGCCAGCAGTGCCAGCGGGAGCAATCAGCCCCAGCATTTT. This sequence encodes CASSASGSNQPQHF.

The V and J genes are TRBV11-3 and TRBJ1-2; D is unclear. Looked up from germline, CDR1 is SGHNT and CDR2 is YENEEA. V was shortened by 1 base and J by 3 bases, with 9 bases between the two germline ends. The length of the CDR3 is 14 residues. Here the CDR3 reads CASSLGQAHYGYTF. CDR3 DNA sequence: TGTGCCAGCAGCTTAGGGCAGGCGCACTATGGCTACACCTTC.

CDR3 bases: TGTGCCAGCTCACCAATCGGAGAGACCCAGTACTTC. It yields the protein CASSPIGETQYF. V and J are TRBV18 and TRBJ2-5, with D unclear. CDR1 is KGHSH and CDR2 is LQKENI in the germline V gene. The CDR3 covers 12 residues. V dropped 2 bases and J dropped 4 bases, with 5 bases sitting between them.

The rearrangement links TRBV5-1 to TRBJ2-4, with D possibly called TRBD1 or TRBD2 (5 bases each). The CDR3 contains 15 residues. Trimming shortened V by 0 bases and J by 4 bases, and 11 bases separated the two germline ends. Germline CDR1 reads SGHRS; CDR2 reads YFSETQ. The CDR3, as DNA: TGCGCCAGCAGCTTGGAGAGGGACGCAAAAAACATTCAGTACTTC. Residues: CASSLERDAKNIQYF.

The chain has TRBV5-1 and TRBJ1-2; the D gene is possibly TRBD1 (6 bases). V was pared by 2 bases and J by 5 bases, with 10 bases between. The CDR3 sequence is 13 residues long. CDR1 and CDR2 from the germline V gene are SGHRS and YFSETQ. Written as DNA, the CDR3 is TGCGCCAGCAGCTTAACAGGGTTGTATGGCTACACCTTC. Translated, it gives CASSLTGLYGYTF.

This chain joins TRBV30 and TRBJ2-1; no reliable D call. Germline CDR1 is GTSNPN and CDR2 is SVGIG (reference sequence). Trimming left V 3 bases short and J 4 bases short, with 16 bases between. This CDR3 is built from 15 residues. The CDR3 reads CAWRPDTLLYNEQFF. The CDR3 nucleotides read TGTGCCTGGAGACCCGATACGCTTCTATACAATGAGCAGTTCTTC.

V is TRBV7-3 and J is TRBJ1-1, with D possibly being TRBD1 (6 bases). Trimming shortened V by 0 bases and J by 2 bases, and 13 bases separated the two germline ends. Germline assignment: CDR1 SGHTA and CDR2 FQGTGA. This CDR3 is 16 amino acids long. The DNA for the CDR3 is TGTGCCAGCAGCTTAACGAGGGGGGCCGGTAACACTGAAGCTTTCTTT. Encoded protein: CASSLTRGAGNTEAFF.

The genes are TRBV12-3 or TRBV12-4 and TRBJ1-2; 7 nucleotides line up with TRBD1. This CDR3 is 13 amino acids long. Trimming took 4 bases from V and 6 from J; bases not matched to a gene: 5. The CDR3, as DNA: TGTGCCAGCAGTTCCCAACAGGGGCATGGCTACACCTTC. Its protein is CASSSQQGHGYTF.

The J gene is TRBJ2-5, the V gene TRBV14; D is uncertain. Looked up from germline, CDR1 is SGHDN and CDR2 is FVKESK. The CDR3 is made up of 12 amino acids. The V end lost 4 bases, the J end lost 5 bases, and 8 bases lay between the germline ends. The CDR3 DNA reads TGTGCCAGCAGCCCTATAAGGGAGACCCAGTACTTC. The encoded protein is CASSPIRETQYF.

The chain has TRBV11-3 and TRBJ1-2, with TRBD1 matching over 8 bases. This CDR3 has 15 residues. CDR1 and CDR2 (germline): SGHNT, YENEEA. The V segment lost 5 bases and the J segment 8 bases; nucleotides outside the gene matches: 13. The CDR3 DNA reads as TGTGCCAGCAGCCCCAAGACAGGGGAAACGAGGGGCTACACCTTC. It yields the protein CASSPKTGETRGYTF.

The chain carries TRBV7-2 and TRBJ2-7, with D possibly being TRBD1 (6 bases). The CDR3 is 13 residues long. V dropped 3 bases and J dropped 7 bases, with 13 bases sitting between them. Germline CDR1 and CDR2: SGHTA and FQGNSA. The CDR3 sequence: CASSLYSGVEQYF. In DNA form, the CDR3 reads TGTGCCAGCAGCTTGTACTCAGGGGTGGAGCAGTACTTC. Based on the CDR3 plus reference TRBV7-2 and TRBJ2-7, the full variable domain is GAGVSQSPSNKVTEKGKDVELRCDPISGHTALYWYRQSLGQGLEFLIYFQGNSAPDKSGLPSDRFSAERTGGSVSTLTIQRTQQEDSAVYLCASSLYSGVEQYFGPGTRLTVT.

The chain recombines TRBV19 with TRBJ2-3, with D tentatively TRBD1 (6 bases). The CDR3 is made up of 17 amino acids. CDR1 LNHDA and CDR2 SQIVND come from the germline V gene (reference sequence). Trimming cost V 4 bases and J 2 bases, with 19 bases left between them. CDR3 in DNA: TGTGCCAGTAGTAACCCTTTGAGGGGGAAGGCCACAGATACGCAGTATTTT. Translated, it gives CASSNPLRGKATDTQYF.

CDR3 sequence (DNA): TGCAGCGTTGAAGGCGACAGGGTGTACCAAGAGACCCAGTACTTC. This gives the protein CSVEGDRVYQETQYF. The chain carries TRBV29-1 and TRBJ2-5, with 7 nucleotides matching TRBD1. Germline V lookup: CDR1 SQVTM, CDR2 ANQGSEA. This CDR3 has 15 residues. V was pared by 1 base and J by 0 bases, with 5 bases of the junction left unmatched. The whole variable domain, filled in from reference TRBV29-1 and TRBJ2-5, reads SAVISQKPSRDICQRGTSLTIQCQVDSQVTMMFWYRQQPGQSLTLIATANQGSEATYESGFVIDKFPISRPNLTFSTLTVSNMSPEDSSIYLCSVEGDRVYQETQYFGPGTRLLVL.